This T cell receptor beta chain was captured in a study of cytomegalovirus exposure and HLA in healthy donors. Regarding the study as a whole: Listed as cytomegalovirus-associated were 150 or so TCR beta chains. Later analysis showed TCR association rates varying by HLA locus, highest for DRB1 and lowest for HLA-C.

A multiplex PCR was run with 60 Vbeta primers and 13 Jbeta primers. Libraries were prepared by immunoSEQ multiplex PCR; TCRdb keeps only in-frame clonotypes and omits some of them. The profile shows 150,000 to 200,000 clones, about 80% of them singletons. The ends lost 5 bases at V and 7 bases at J; junction bases unmatched: 2. Germline V gene data show CDR1 as SGHRS and CDR2 as YFSETQ. The CDR3 runs 12 residues. With regard to this clone: Its target is unknown.

The TCR sequence derives from a middle-aged man in good health and CMV-seronegative. The sample taken for sequencing was PBMCs. The chain carries TRBV5-1 and TRBJ2-1; 8 bases align to TRBD1. CDR3 region: CASSTGGNEQFF. The DNA of the CDR3 is TGCGCCAGCAGTACAGGGGGGAATGAGCAGTTCTTC.